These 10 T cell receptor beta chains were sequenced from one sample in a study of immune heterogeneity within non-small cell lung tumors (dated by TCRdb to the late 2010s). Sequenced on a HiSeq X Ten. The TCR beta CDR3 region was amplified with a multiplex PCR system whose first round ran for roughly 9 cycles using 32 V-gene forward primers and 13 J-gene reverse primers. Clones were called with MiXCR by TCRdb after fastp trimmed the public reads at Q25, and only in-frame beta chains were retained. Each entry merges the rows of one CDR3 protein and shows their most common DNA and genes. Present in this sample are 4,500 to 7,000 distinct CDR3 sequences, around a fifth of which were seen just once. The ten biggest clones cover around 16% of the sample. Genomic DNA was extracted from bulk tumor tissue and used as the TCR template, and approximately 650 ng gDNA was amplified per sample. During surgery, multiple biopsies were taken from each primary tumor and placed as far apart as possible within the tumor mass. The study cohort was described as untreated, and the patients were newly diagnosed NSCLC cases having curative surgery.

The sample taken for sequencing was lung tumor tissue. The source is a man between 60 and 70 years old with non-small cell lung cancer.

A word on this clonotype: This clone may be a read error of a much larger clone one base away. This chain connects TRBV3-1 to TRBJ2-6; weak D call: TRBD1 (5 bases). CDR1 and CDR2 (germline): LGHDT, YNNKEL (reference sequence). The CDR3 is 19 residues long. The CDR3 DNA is TGTGCCAGCAGCCAAGATCTTGACACCTTTTACTCTGGGGCCAAGGTCCTGACTTTC. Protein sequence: CASSQDLDTFYSGAKVLTF.

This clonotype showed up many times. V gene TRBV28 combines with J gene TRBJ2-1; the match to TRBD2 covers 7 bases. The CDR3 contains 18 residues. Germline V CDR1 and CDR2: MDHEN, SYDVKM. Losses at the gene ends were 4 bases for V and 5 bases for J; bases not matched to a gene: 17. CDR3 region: CASSSLSIAGKSHNEQFF. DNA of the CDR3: TGTGCCAGCAGTTCCCTTTCGATAGCGGGTAAATCGCACAATGAGCAGTTCTTC.

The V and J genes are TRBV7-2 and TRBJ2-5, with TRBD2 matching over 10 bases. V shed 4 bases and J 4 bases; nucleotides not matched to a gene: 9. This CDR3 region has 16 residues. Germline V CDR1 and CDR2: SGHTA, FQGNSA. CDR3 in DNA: TGTGCCAGCAGCTCTACCGGGACTAGCGTGATAGAGACCCAGTACTTC. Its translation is CASSSTGTSVIETQYF.

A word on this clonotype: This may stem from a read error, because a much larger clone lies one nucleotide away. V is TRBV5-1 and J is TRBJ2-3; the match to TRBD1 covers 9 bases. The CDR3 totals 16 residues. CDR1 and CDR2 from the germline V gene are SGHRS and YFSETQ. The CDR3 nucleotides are TGCTCCAGCAGCCGGGCCGGGACAGGGTATTCAGATACGCAGTATTTT. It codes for CSSSRAGTGYSDTQYF.

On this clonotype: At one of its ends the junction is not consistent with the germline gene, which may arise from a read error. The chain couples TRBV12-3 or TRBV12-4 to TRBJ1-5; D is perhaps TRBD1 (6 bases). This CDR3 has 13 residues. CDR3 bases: TGTGCCAGCAGCACTACAGGGCTTCAGCCCAAGAATTTT. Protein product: CASSTTGLQPKNF.

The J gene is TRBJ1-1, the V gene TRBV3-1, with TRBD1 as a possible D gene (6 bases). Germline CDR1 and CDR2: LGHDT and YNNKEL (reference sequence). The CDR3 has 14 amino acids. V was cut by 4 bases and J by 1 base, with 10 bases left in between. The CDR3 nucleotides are TGTGCCAGCAGCCCCTGGACAGAGAACACTGAAGCTTTCTTT. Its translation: CASSPWTENTEAFF.

CDR3 in DNA: TGTGCCTGGAGTTTATTAAATGGCTACACCTTC. Amino acids: CAWSLLNGYTF. J is TRBJ1-2 and V is TRBV30; D is ambiguous. Germline CDR1 is GTSNPN and CDR2 is SVGIG (reference sequence). V lost 2 bases, J lost 6 bases, and 7 bases lay in between. The CDR3 contains 11 residues.

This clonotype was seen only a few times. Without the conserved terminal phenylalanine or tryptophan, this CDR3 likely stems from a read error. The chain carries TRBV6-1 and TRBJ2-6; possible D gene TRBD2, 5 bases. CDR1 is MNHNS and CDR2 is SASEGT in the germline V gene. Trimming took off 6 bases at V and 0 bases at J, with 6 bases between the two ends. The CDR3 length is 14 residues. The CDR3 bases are TGTGCCAGCAGGGGGAGCTCTGGGGCCAACGTCCTGACTCTC. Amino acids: CASRGSSGANVLTL.

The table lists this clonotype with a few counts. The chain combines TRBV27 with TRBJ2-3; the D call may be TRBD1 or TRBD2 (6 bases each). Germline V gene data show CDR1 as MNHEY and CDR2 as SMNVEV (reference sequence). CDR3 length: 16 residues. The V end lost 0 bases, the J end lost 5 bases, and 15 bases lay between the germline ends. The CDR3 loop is CASSLSMSGGEDTQYF. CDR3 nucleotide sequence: TGTGCCAGCAGTTTATCGATGTCCGGGGGCGAAGATACGCAGTATTTT.

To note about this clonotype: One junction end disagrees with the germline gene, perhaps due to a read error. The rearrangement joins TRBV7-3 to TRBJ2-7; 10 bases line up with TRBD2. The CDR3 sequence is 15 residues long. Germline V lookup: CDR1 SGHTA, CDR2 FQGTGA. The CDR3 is CASSLRAGGPAEQHF. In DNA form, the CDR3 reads TGTGCCAGCAGCTTAAGAGCGGGAGGGCCGGCGGAGCAGCACTTC.